The clone carrying this TCR beta chain was observed a few times. Study processing details: Scientists estimated how many nucleated cells there were by amplifying reference gene primers. Using immunoSEQ multiplex PCR, the repertoire was profiled, and TCRdb retains in-frame clones only, with some absent. The V and J calls and clone size come from that table; D and trimming were worked out from the DNA. The data show about 180,000 clones, about three quarters seen once. CDR3 length: 13 amino acids. Germline V gene sequence: CDR1 MNHEY, CDR2 SVGAGI. V lost 7 bases, J lost 5 bases, and 6 bases stayed unmatched. The record originates from a study of blood T cell repertoires in COVID-19. Study as a whole: Sites across the United States, Italy and Spain contributed samples from acute and convalescent COVID-19. T cells, B-cell-depleted T cells, or PBMCs provided the cDNA or gDNA that served as material.

Sequences were obtained from peripheral blood. The chain has TRBV6-5 and TRBJ2-5; 8 nucleotides match TRBD1. This TCR was sampled from an elderly woman with COVID-19, enrolled during active disease. This CDR3 reads CASIPRGRETQYF. CDR3 DNA: TGTGCCAGCATCCCCAGGGGGCGGGAGACCCAGTACTTC.